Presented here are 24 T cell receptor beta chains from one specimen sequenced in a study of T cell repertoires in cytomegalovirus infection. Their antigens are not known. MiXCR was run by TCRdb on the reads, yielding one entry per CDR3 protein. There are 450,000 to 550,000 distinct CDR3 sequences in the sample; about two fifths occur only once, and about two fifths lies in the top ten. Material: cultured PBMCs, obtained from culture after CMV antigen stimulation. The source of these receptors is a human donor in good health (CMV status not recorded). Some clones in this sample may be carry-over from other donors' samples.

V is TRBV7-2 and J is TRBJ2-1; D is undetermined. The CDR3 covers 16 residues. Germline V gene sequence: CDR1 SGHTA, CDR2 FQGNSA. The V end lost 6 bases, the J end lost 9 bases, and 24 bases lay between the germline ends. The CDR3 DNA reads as TGTGCCAGCAGTTCCCGAACTTCTGCTTTTGGTTTTGAGCAGTTCTTC. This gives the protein CASSSRTSAFGFEQFF.

CDR3 DNA: TGTGCCAGCAGCCGGCGTACAGGGGGCAGTCGAGGAGGCGAGCAGTACTTC. Translation gives CASSRRTGGSRGGEQYF. V is TRBV7-8 and J is TRBJ2-7; 9 nucleotides align to TRBD1. CDR3 length: 17 amino acids. J was trimmed by 6 bases and V by 5 bases; bases with no gene match: 17. Germline assignment: CDR1 SGHVS and CDR2 FQNEAQ.

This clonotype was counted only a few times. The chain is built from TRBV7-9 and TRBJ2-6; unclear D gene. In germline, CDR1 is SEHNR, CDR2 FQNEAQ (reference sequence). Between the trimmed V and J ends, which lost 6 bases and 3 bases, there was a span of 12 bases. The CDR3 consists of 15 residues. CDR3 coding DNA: TGTGCCAGCAGTCCTGGGCCGGGTGGGGCCAACGTCCTGACTTTC. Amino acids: CASSPGPGGANVLTF.

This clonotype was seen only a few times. The CDR3 DNA reads TGTGCCCGCCTCGACAGGGGGACTGGCTACACCTTC. Its protein product is CARLDRGTGYTF. The V call is TRBV6-1, the J call TRBJ1-2, with 9 positions matching TRBD1. Germline trimming cut 11 bases from V and 7 bases from J; bases unmatched to any gene: 8. CDR3 size: 12 residues. Germline-derived CDR1 and CDR2 are MNHNS and SASEGT.

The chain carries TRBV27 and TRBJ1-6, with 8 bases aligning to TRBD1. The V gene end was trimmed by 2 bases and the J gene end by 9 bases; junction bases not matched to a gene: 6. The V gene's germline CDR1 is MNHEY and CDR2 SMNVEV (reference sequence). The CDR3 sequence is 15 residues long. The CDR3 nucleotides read TGTGCCAGCAGTTTAACAGGGGGAATCTTTTCACCCCTCCACTTT. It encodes CASSLTGGIFSPLHF.

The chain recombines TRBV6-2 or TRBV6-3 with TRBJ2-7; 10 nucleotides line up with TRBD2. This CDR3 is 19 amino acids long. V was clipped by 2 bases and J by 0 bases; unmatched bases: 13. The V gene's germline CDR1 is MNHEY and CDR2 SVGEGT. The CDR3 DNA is TGTGCCAGCAGTTACGCCCTCACGACTAGCGGGCAGAGCTCCTACGAGCAGTACTTC. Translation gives CASSYALTTSGQSSYEQYF.

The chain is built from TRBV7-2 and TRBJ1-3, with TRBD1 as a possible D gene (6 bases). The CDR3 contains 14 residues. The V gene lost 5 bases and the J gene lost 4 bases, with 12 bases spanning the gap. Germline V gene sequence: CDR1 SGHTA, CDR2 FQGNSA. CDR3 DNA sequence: TGTGCCAGCAGCGTTAGGGGGACCGGAAACACCATATATTTT. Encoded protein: CASSVRGTGNTIYF.

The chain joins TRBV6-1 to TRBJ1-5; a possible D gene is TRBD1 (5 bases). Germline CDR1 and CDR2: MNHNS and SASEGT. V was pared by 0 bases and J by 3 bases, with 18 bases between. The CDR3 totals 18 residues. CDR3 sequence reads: CASSEARLAGINNQPQHF. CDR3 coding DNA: TGTGCCAGCAGTGAAGCGAGGTTGGCAGGGATAAACAATCAGCCCCAGCATTTT.

CDR3 nucleotide sequence: TGTGCCAGCAGCTTAGTGACTAGCGGCAGCACAGATACGCAGTATTTT. It codes for CASSLVTSGSTDTQYF. V is TRBV7-2 and J is TRBJ2-3, with 9 bases that match TRBD2. The CDR3 has 16 amino acids. CDR1 is SGHTA and CDR2 is FQGNSA in the germline V gene. V lost 1 base, J lost 0 bases, and 2 bases stayed unmatched.

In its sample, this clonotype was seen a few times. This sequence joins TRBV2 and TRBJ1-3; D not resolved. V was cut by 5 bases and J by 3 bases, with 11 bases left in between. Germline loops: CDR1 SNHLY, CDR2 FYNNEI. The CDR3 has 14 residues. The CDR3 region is CASSQQLLGNTIYF. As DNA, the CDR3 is TGTGCCAGCAGTCAACAGCTACTTGGAAACACCATATATTTT.

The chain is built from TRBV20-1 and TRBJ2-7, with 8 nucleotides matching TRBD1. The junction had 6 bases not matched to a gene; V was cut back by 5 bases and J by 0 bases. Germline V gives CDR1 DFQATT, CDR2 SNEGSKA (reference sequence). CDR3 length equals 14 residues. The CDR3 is CSASPGGGSYEQYF. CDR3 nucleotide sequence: TGCAGTGCTTCTCCAGGGGGCGGCTCCTACGAGCAGTACTTC.

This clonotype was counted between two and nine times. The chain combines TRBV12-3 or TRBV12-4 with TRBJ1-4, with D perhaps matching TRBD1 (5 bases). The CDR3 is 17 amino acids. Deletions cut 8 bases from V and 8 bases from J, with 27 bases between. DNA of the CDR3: TGTGCCAGCTCAGGGTTCGGATCGGTCGGGGGTGGCGAAAAACTGTTTTTT. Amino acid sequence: CASSGFGSVGGGEKLFF.

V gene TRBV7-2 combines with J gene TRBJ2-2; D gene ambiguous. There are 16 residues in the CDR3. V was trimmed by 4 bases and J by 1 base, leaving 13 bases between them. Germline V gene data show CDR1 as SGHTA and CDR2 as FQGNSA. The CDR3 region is CASSSRSGGNTGELFF. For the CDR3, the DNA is TGTGCCAGCAGCTCCCGGTCGGGCGGGAACACCGGGGAGCTGTTTTTT.

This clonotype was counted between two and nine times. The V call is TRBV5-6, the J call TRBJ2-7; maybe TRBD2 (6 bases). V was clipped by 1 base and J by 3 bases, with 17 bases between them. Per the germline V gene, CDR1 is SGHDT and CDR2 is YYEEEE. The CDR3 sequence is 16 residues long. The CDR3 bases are TGTGCCAGCAGCTTGTATGGGCGGAGGGACTTCTACGAGCAGTACTTC. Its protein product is CASSLYGRRDFYEQYF.

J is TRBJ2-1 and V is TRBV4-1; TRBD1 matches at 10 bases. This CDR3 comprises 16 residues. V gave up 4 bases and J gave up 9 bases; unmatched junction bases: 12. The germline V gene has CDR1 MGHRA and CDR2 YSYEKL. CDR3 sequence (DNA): TGCGCCAGCAGCCGGACCGGGACAGGGGACCTCGGTGAGCAGTTCTTC. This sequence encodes CASSRTGTGDLGEQFF.

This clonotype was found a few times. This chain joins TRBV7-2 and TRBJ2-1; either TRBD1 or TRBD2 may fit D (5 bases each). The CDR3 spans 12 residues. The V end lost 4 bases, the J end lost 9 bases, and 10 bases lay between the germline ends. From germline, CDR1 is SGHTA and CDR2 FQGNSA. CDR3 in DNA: TGTGCCAGCAGCTCCCCTGGGGGTGAGCAGTTCTTC. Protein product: CASSSPGGEQFF.

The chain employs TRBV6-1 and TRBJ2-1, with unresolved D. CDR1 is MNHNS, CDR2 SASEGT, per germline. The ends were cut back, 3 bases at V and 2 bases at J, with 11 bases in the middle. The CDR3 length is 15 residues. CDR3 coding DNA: TGTGCCAGCAGTGATAGGTTCTTCCCCTACAATGAGCAGTTCTTC. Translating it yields CASSDRFFPYNEQFF.

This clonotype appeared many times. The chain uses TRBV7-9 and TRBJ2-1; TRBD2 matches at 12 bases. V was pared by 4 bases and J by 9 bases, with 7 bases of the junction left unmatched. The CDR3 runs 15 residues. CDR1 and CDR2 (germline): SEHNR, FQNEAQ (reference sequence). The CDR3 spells CASSSRLAGVPEQFF. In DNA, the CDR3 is TGTGCCAGCAGCTCCAGACTAGCGGGAGTACCTGAGCAGTTCTTC.

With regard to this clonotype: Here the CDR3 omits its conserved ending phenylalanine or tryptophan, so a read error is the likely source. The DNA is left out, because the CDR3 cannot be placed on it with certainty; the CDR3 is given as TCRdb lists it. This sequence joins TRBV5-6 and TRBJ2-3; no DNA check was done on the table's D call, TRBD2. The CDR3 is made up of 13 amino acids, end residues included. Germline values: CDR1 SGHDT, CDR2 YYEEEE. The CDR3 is CASSLLAGALPYL.

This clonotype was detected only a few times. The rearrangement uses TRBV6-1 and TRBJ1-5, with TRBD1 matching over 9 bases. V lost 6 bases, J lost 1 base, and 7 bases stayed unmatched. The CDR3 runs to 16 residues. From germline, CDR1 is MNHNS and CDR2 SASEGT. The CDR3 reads CASRLRGQGSNQPQHF. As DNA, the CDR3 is TGTGCCAGCAGACTCCGAGGACAGGGGAGCAATCAGCCCCAGCATTTT.

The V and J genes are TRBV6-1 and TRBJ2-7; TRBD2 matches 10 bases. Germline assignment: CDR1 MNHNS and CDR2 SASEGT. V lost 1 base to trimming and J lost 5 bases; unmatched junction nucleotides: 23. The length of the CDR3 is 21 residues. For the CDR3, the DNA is TGTGCCAGCAGTGAAGTTCGAGCGGGGGGGCCATGGGGTACTGCGGCCGACGAGCAGTACTTC. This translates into CASSEVRAGGPWGTAADEQYF.

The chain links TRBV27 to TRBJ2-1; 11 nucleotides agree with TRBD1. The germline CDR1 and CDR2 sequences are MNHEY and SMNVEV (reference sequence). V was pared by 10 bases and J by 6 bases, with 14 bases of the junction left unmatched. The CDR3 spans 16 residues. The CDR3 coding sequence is TGTGCCACCGACCCCGGGACAGGGGGATCTTCCAATGAGCAGTTCTTC. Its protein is CATDPGTGGSSNEQFF.

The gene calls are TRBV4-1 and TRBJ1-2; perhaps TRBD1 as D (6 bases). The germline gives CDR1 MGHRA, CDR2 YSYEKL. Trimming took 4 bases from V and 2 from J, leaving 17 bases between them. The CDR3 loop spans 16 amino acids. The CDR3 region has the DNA TGCGCCAGCAGCCGTTCTGAAGGGGGACTCAACTATGGCTACACCTTC. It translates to CASSRSEGGLNYGYTF.

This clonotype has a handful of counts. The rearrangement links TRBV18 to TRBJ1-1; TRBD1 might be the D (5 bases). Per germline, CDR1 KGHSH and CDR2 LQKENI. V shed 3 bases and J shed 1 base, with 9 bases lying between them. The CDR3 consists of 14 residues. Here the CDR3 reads CASSPSGANTEAFF. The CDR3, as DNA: TGTGCCAGCTCACCTAGTGGGGCGAACACTGAAGCTTTCTTT.